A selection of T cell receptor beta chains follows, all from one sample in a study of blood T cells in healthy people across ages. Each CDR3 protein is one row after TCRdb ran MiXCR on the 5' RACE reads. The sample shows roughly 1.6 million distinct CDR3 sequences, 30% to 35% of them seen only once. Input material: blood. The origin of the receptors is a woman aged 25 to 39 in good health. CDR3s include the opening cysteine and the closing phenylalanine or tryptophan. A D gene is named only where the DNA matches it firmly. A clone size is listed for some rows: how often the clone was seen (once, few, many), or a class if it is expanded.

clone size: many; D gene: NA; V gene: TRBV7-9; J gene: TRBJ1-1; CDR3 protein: CASSRPSVLNTEAFF; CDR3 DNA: TGTGCCAGCAGCCGACCTTCGGTCTTGAACACTGAAGCTTTCTTT
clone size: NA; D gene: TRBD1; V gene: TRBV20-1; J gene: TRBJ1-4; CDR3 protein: CSAGRGGEKLFF; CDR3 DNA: TGCAGTGCTGGAAGAGGGGGCGAAAAACTGTTTTTT
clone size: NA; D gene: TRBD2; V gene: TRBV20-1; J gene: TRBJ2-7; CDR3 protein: CSAKRAGEPFYEQYF; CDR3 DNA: TGCAGTGCTAAACGAGCGGGGGAGCCATTCTACGAGCAGTACTTC
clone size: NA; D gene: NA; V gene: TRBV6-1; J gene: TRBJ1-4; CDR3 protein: CASSERAGEKLFF; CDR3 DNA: TGTGCCAGCAGTGAAAGGGCGGGAGAAAAACTGTTTTTT
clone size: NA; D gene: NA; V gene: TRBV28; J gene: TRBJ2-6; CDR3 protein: CASRLRRGRGHVSGANVLTF; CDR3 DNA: TGTGCCAGCAGGCTGCGAAGGGGCAGGGGCCACGTCTCTGGGGCCAACGTCCTGACTTTC
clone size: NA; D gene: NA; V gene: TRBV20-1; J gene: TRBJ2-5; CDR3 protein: CSALPFSTAKETQYF; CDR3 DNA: TGCAGTGCCCTACCCTTTAGTACGGCCAAAGAGACCCAGTACTTC
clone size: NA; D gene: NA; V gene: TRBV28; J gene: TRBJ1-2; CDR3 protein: CASSLRQGCGGYTF; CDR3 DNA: TGTGCCAGCAGTTTACGGCAGGGCTGCGGTGGCTACACCTTC
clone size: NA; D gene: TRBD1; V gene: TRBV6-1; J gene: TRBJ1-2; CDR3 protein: CASSSTGGWGYTF; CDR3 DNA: TGTGCCAGCAGTTCGACAGGGGGCTGGGGCTACACCTTC
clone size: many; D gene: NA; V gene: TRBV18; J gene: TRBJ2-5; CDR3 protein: CASSPPGRQETQYF; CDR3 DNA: TGTGCCAGCAGTCCCCCGGGGAGACAAGAGACCCAGTACTTC
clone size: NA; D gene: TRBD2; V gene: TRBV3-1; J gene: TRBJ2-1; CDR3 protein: CASSQEWGGARYNEQFF; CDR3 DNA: TGTGCCAGCAGCCAAGAGTGGGGAGGGGCCCGCTACAATGAGCAGTTCTTC
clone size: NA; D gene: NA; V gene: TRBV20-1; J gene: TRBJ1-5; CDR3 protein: CSAEGVSLHQPQHF; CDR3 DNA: TGCAGTGCCGAGGGGGTTTCTCTCCATCAGCCCCAGCATTTT
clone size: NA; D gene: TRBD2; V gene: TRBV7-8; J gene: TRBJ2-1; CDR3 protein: CASSLAPSGTLSEQFF; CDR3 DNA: TGTGCCAGCAGCTTAGCCCCTAGCGGGACCCTAAGTGAGCAGTTCTTC
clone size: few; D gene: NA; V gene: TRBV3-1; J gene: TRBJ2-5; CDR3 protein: CASSQFGEETQYF; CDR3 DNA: TGTGCCAGCAGCCAATTCGGAGAAGAGACCCAGTACTTC
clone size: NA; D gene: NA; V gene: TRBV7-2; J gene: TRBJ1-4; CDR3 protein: CASSLVPGKEKLFF; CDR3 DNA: TGTGCCAGCAGCTTAGTTCCCGGGAAGGAAAAACTGTTTTTT
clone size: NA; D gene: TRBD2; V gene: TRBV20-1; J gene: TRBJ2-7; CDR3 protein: CSARKGLAGNEQYF; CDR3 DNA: TGCAGTGCGCGAAAGGGACTAGCGGGAAACGAGCAGTACTTC
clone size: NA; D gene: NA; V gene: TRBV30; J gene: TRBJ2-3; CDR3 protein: CAWSQRAGILDTQYF; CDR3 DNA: TGTGCCTGGAGCCAGCGGGCAGGGATATTAGATACGCAGTATTTT
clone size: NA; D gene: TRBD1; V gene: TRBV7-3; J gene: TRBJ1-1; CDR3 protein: CASSSDRGDEAFF; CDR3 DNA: TGTGCCAGCAGTTCAGACAGGGGGGATGAAGCTTTCTTT
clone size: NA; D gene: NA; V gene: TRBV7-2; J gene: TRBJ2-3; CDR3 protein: CASSLVSLPGDTQYF; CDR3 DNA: TGTGCCAGCAGCTTAGTCTCCCTCCCGGGCGATACGCAGTATTTT
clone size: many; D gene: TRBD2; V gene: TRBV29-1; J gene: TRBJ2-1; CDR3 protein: CSVPVGLASYNEQFF; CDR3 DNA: TGCAGCGTCCCGGTCGGACTAGCGAGCTACAATGAGCAGTTCTTC
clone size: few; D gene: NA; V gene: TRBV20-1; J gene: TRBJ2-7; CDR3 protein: CSARVGVVYEQYF; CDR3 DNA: TGCAGCGCCCGGGTGGGAGTAGTGTACGAGCAGTACTTC
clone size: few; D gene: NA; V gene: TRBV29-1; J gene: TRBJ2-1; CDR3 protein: CSVGYSVYNEQFF; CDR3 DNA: TGCAGCGTTGGCTATTCAGTATACAATGAGCAGTTCTTC
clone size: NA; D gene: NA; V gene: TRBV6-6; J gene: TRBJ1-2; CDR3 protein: CASSYYTEGNYYGYTF; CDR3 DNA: TGTGCCAGCAGTTACTATACCGAGGGGAACTACTATGGCTACACCTTC
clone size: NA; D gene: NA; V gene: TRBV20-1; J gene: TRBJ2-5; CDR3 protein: CSVSAEGVHRETQYF; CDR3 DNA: TGCAGTGTCTCCGCAGAGGGGGTCCATCGGGAGACCCAGTACTTC
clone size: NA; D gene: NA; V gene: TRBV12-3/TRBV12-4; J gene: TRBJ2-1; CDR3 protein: CASSPTLSRQFF; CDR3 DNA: TGTGCCAGCAGTCCAACCCTCTCCCGCCAGTTCTTC
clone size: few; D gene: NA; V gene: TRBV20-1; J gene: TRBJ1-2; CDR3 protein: CSTFTGVGGYTF; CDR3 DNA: TGCAGTACTTTCACGGGGGTTGGTGGCTACACCTTC
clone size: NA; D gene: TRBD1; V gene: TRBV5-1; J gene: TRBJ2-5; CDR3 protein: CASSPGQGRVTQYF; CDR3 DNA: TGCGCCAGCAGCCCGGGACAGGGTAGGGTGACCCAGTACTTC
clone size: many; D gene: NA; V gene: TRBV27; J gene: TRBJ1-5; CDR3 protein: CASSPRTVRNQPQHF; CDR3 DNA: TGTGCCAGCAGTCCCCGGACAGTACGCAATCAGCCCCAGCATTTT
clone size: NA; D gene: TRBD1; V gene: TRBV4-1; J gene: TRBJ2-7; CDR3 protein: CASSPGQGALEQYF; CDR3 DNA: TGCGCCAGCAGCCCGGGACAGGGGGCTCTTGAGCAGTACTTC
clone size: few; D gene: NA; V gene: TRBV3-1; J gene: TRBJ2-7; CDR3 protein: CASSQVGVLGVRAYEQYF; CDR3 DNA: TGTGCCAGCAGCCAAGTAGGAGTCCTGGGGGTCCGAGCATACGAGCAGTACTTC
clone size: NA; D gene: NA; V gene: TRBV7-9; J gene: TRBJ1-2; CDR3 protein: CASSQSAAPGGYTF; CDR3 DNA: TGTGCCAGCAGCCAGTCCGCAGCCCCCGGGGGCTACACCTTC
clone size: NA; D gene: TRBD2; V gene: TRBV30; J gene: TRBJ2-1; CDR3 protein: CAWVSGKAEKDEQFF; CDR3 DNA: TGTGCCTGGGTTAGCGGGAAGGCCGAAAAGGATGAGCAGTTCTTC
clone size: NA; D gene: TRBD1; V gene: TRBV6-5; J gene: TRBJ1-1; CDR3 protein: CASSYSQGAEAFF; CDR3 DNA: TGTGCCAGCAGTTACTCACAGGGGGCTGAAGCTTTCTTT
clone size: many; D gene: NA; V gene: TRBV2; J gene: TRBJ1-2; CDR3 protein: CASSEFLTGRDGLYGYTF; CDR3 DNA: TGTGCCAGCAGTGAATTTCTCACTGGGCGTGACGGACTCTATGGCTACACCTTC
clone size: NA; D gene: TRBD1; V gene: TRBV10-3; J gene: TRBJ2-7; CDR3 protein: CAISGSSGQGARYGQYF; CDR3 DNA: TGTGCCATCAGTGGCTCGTCCGGACAGGGGGCTAGGTACGGGCAGTACTTC
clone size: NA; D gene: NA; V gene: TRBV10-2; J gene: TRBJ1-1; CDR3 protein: CASSIGGSEAFF; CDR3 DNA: TGCGCCAGCTCCATAGGAGGGTCTGAAGCTTTCTTT
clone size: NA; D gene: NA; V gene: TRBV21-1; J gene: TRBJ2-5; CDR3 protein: CASSKGGRVQETQYF; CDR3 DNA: TGTGCCAGCAGCAAAGGCGGGAGGGTCCAAGAGACCCAGTACTTC
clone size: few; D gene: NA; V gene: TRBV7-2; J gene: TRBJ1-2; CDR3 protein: CASSLAGHYGYTF; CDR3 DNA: TGTGCCAGCAGCTTAGCAGGGCACTATGGCTACACCTTC
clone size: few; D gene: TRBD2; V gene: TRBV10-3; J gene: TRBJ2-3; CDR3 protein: CAIKGTSGKSTDTQYF; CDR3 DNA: TGTGCCATCAAGGGGACTAGCGGGAAGAGCACAGATACGCAGTATTTT
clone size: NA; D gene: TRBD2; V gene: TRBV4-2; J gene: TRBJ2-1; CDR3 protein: CASSQAPTSGAHNEQFF; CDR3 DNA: TGTGCCAGCAGCCAAGCCCCCACTAGCGGAGCCCACAATGAGCAGTTCTTC
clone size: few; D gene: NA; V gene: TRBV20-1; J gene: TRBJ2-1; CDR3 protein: CSADPGRREQFF; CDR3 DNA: TGCAGTGCTGATCCCGGAAGGCGTGAGCAGTTCTTC
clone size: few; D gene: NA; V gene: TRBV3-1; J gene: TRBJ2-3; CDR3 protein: CASSQISADTQYF; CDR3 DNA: TGTGCCAGCAGCCAAATCTCTGCGGATACGCAGTATTTT
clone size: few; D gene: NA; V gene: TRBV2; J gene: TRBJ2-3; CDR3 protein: CASSGYREDTQYF; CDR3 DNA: TGTGCCAGCAGTGGCTACAGGGAAGATACGCAGTATTTT
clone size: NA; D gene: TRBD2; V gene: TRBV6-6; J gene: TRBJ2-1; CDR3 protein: CASSYEAGIYNEQFF; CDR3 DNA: TGTGCCAGCAGTTACGAAGCGGGAATTTACAATGAGCAGTTCTTC
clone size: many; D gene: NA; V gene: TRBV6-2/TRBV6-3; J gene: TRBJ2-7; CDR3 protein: CASSRPMGLAGTNHEQYF; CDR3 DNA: TGTGCCAGCAGCCGCCCCATGGGGTTAGCTGGAACCAACCACGAGCAGTACTTC
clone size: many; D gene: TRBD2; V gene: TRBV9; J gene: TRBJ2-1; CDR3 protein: CASSALAGASYNEQFF; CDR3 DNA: TGTGCCAGCAGCGCCCTAGCGGGAGCTAGCTACAATGAGCAGTTCTTC
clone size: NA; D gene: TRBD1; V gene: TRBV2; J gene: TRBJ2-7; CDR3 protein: CARPDRGRYEQYF; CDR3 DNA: TGTGCCAGACCCGACAGGGGGCGCTACGAGCAGTACTTC
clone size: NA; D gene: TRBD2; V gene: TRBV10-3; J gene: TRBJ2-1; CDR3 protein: CAISSGGAYDEQFF; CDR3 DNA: TGTGCCATCTCAAGCGGGGGGGCCTACGATGAGCAGTTCTTC
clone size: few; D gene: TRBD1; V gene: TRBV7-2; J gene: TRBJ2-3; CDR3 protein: CASRGRQGSDTQYF; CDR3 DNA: TGTGCCAGCAGGGGACGACAGGGGTCAGATACGCAGTATTTT
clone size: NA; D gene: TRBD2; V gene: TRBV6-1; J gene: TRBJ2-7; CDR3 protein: CASSQGTSGGSNEQYF; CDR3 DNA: TGTGCCAGCAGTCAGGGGACTAGCGGGGGATCGAACGAGCAGTACTTC
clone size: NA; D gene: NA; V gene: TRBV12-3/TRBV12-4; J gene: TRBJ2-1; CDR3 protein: CASSLPLKWGEQFF; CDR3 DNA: TGTGCCAGCAGTTTACCTCTTAAATGGGGTGAGCAGTTCTTC
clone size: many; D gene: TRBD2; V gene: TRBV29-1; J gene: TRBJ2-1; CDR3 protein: CSVEVLAGGQDEQFF; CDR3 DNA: TGCAGCGTTGAAGTGCTAGCGGGAGGGCAGGATGAGCAGTTCTTC
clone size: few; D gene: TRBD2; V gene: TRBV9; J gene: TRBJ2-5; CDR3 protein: CASSVDGGAQETQYF; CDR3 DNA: TGTGCCAGCAGCGTAGACGGGGGGGCCCAAGAGACCCAGTACTTC
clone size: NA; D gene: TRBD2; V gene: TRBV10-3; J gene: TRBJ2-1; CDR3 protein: CAISGLAGGNEQFF; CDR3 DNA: TGTGCCATCAGTGGACTAGCGGGAGGTAATGAGCAGTTCTTC
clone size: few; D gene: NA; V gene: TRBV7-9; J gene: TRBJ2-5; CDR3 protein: CASSPKAWRWQETQYF; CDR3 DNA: TGTGCCAGCAGCCCCAAGGCCTGGCGCTGGCAAGAGACCCAGTACTTC
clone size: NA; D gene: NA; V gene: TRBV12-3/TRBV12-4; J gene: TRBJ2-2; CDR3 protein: CASSLIPGKVGELFF; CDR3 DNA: TGTGCCAGCAGTTTAATCCCAGGGAAAGTCGGGGAGCTGTTTTTT
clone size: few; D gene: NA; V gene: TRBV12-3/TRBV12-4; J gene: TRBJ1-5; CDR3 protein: CASSLSAWGSNQPQHF; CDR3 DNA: TGTGCCAGCAGTTTATCGGCGTGGGGGAGCAATCAGCCCCAGCATTTT
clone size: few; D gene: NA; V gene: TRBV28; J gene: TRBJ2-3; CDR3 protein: CASSQMPNTDTQYF; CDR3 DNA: TGTGCCAGCAGTCAAATGCCGAACACAGATACGCAGTATTTT